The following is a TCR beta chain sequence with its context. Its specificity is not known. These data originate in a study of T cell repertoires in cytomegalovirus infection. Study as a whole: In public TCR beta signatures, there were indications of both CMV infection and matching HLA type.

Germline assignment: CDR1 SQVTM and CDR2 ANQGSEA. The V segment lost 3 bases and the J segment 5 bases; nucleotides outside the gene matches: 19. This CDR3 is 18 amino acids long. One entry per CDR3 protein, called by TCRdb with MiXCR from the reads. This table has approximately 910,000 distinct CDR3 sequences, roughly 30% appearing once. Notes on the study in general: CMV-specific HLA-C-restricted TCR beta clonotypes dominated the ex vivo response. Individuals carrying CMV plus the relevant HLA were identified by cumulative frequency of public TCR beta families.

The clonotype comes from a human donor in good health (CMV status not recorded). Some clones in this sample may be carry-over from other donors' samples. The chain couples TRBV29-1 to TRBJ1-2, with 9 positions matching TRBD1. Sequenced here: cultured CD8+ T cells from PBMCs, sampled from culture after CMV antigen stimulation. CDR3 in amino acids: CSVDGARGQGASLYGYTF. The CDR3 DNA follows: TGCAGCGTTGATGGGGCTCGGGGACAGGGAGCCTCATTATATGGCTACACCTTC.